This T cell receptor beta chain was observed in a study of blood T cell repertoires in COVID-19. Looking at the study overall: Whether acute or convalescent, the COVID-19 samples came from the United States, Italy and Spain. T cells, B-cell-depleted T cells, or PBMCs provided the cDNA or gDNA that served as material.

Source study methods: Using reference gene primer amplification, nucleated cell counts were estimated. Some clones are missing from TCRdb's copy, which holds only in-frame ones; the method was immunoSEQ multiplex PCR. The V and J calls and clone size are taken from that table; D and trimming were inferred from the DNA. The profile shows about 81,000 clones, 90% to 95% of them singletons. The germline V gene has CDR1 MNHEY and CDR2 SVGAGI. CDR3 length equals 16 residues. Germline trimming cut 2 bases from V and 2 bases from J; bases unmatched to any gene: 3. The sequenced sample was peripheral blood. J is TRBJ2-1 and V is TRBV6-5; 10 bases fit TRBD1. The source is a woman between 50 and 59 years old in a cohort sampled during active COVID-19. CDR3 region: CASSYRGTGAYNEQFF. The CDR3 nucleotides read TGTGCCAGCAGTTACCGGGGGACAGGGGCCTACAATGAGCAGTTCTTC.